This is a list of T cell receptor beta chains from one sample in a study of control samples from healthy donors and cancer patients. The repertoire was sequenced with immunoSEQ multiplex PCR; TCRdb's copy has only in-frame clones and lacks some. The table records approximately 150,000 clones, around 96% of them present only once. Sequenced input: blood. These receptor sequences come from a woman in her thirties in good health. Each CDR3 is given with its conserved first and last residue. Only part of the rows carry a size: once, few, many, or a class if the clone is expanded.

CDR3: CASSLMGTNEQFF
size: .
length: 13
V: TRBV7-3

CDR3: CASQGGAAISGNTIYF
size: .
length: 16
V: TRBV2

CDR3: CASRPGTSYEQYF
size: .
length: 13
V: TRBV6-5

CDR3: CASSSRGTGISTDTQYF
size: .
length: 17
V: TRBV11-2

CDR3: CAISAEVAADTQYF
size: .
length: 14
V: TRBV10-3

CDR3: CASSYSAGWDYGYTF
size: .
length: 15
V: TRBV6-5

CDR3: CASSPSRAGRDYEQYF
size: once
length: 16
V: TRBV18

CDR3: CASSFSRAGEAFF
size: .
length: 13
V: TRBV5-6

CDR3: CASSLAGQVIEQYF
size: .
length: 14
V: TRBV5-1

CDR3: CASSPDPYEQYF
size: once
length: 12
V: TRBV18

CDR3: CASSGRAAKTYEQYF
size: .
length: 15
V: TRBV25-1

CDR3: CASSFGDREYEKLFF
size: .
length: 15
V: TRBV5-1

CDR3: CASSQRVGAQGNYGYTF
size: once
length: 17
V: TRBV4-1

CDR3: CASSPTPGNSPLHF
size: .
length: 14
V: TRBV5-4

CDR3: CASGQGKEADTQYF
size: few
length: 14
V: TRBV19

CDR3: CASSQLGAGGLTDTQYF
size: .
length: 17
V: TRBV5-6

CDR3: CASSLASGARETQYF
size: once
length: 15
V: TRBV5-1

CDR3: CASSSYKLGSYGYTF
size: once
length: 15
V: TRBV13

CDR3: CASSPRTSGGAQNIQYF
size: once
length: 17
V: TRBV18

CDR3: CAISDQTDFANYGYTF
size: .
length: 16
V: TRBV10-3

CDR3: CAWSFGERGGRDTQYF
size: .
length: 16
V: TRBV30

CDR3: CASSGTVAKNIQYF
size: .
length: 14
V: TRBV6-6

CDR3: CASRPTGLYGYTF
size: .
length: 13
V: TRBV5-1

CDR3: CASSEVAGLNQPQHF
size: .
length: 15
V: TRBV6-1

CDR3: CASSQGVEGGAETQYF
size: .
length: 16
V: TRBV4-2

CDR3: CSVKGESYNEQFF
size: .
length: 13
V: TRBV29-1

CDR3: CASSHFITSTDTQYF
size: .
length: 15
V: TRBV27

CDR3: CACFPAGSSYEQYF
size: .
length: 14
V: TRBV30

CDR3: CASSLIGEQPQHF
size: .
length: 13
V: TRBV28

CDR3: CASAQMWANEKLFF
size: .
length: 14
V: TRBV5-1

CDR3: CASSLSGRTSEQYF
size: once
length: 14
V: TRBV27

CDR3: CASSLSGRAYTGELFF
size: .
length: 16
V: TRBV11-2

CDR3: CASSWGGLGGYTF
size: .
length: 13
V: TRBV27

CDR3: CASSLGGGGETQYF
size: .
length: 14
V: TRBV27

CDR3: CASSMGQGNEKLFF
size: .
length: 14
V: TRBV6-6

CDR3: CASSWGQGRAGELFF
size: .
length: 15
V: TRBV11-3

CDR3: CASSPDTYEQYF
size: .
length: 12
V: TRBV7-9

CDR3: CASSKDGTDSNQPQHF
size: .
length: 16
V: TRBV21-1

CDR3: CASSLTPNTGELFF
size: .
length: 14
V: TRBV5-6

CDR3: CAITEKQGASTEAFF
size: .
length: 15
V: TRBV10-3

CDR3: CASSPLGGRNEKLFF
size: .
length: 15
V: TRBV28

CDR3: CATSRDGAGELFF
size: .
length: 13
V: TRBV15

CDR3: CASNPGGTEAFF
size: .
length: 12
V: TRBV12-3/TRBV12-4

CDR3: CASSDGEGAFNEQFF
size: few
length: 15
V: TRBV6-4

CDR3: CASSTGTGYNEQFF
size: .
length: 14
V: TRBV6-5

CDR3: CASSLVQGKGLSEPFF
size: .
length: 16
V: TRBV5-1

CDR3: CASSQDRMNYGYTF
size: .
length: 14
V: TRBV4-2

CDR3: CASSLYTTYEQYF
size: .
length: 13
V: TRBV11-2

CDR3: CASSSPGTSGSQRNEQFF
size: .
length: 18
V: TRBV9

CDR3: CASSLVGEYQPQHF
size: .
length: 14
V: TRBV27

CDR3: CASTTGNTIYF
size: once
length: 11
V: TRBV19

CDR3: CASSVGRGSYNEQFF
size: .
length: 15
V: TRBV9

CDR3: CASAEQGGNQPQHF
size: .
length: 14
V: TRBV19